Listed below are T cell receptor beta chains from one sample, sequenced in a study of graft-versus-host responses after intestinal transplantation. TCRdb's copy holds only in-frame clones and misses some; the assay was immunoSEQ multiplex PCR. The table lists approximately 93,000 clones, around 93% of them singletons. These receptors' antigens are unknown. Source: unstimulated CD8+ T cells sorted from spleen or lymph node cells, taken before transplant. These receptors were collected from a human donor who was the organ donor for an intestinal transplant. CDR3s include the opening cysteine and the closing phenylalanine or tryptophan. The order of the fields is V gene, clone size, J gene, D gene, CDR3 protein, CDR3 DNA. D genes are given only for firm matches. The size of a clone is reported for some rows only, either as once, few or many, or as a class for expanded clones.

v_gene: TRBV13; abundance: NA; j_gene: TRBJ2-2; d_gene: TRBD2; CDR3aa: CASTPNLSGRGTGELFF; CDR3nt: TGTGCCAGCACCCCTAACCTTAGCGGGAGAGGCACCGGGGAGCTGTTTTTT
v_gene: TRBV11-2; abundance: NA; j_gene: TRBJ1-1; d_gene: NA; CDR3aa: CASSLDWRDSDTEAFF; CDR3nt: TGTGCCAGCAGCTTAGATTGGAGAGACTCGGACACTGAAGCTTTCTTT
v_gene: TRBV5-8; abundance: NA; j_gene: TRBJ2-1; d_gene: TRBD2; CDR3aa: CASNMGGPDNEQFF; CDR3nt: TGTGCCAGCAACATGGGAGGGCCGGACAATGAGCAGTTCTTC
v_gene: TRBV11-1; abundance: NA; j_gene: TRBJ1-3; d_gene: NA; CDR3aa: CASSLVQRGTGNTIYF; CDR3nt: TGTGCCAGCAGCTTAGTTCAACGGGGAACTGGAAACACCATATATTTT
v_gene: TRBV30; abundance: once; j_gene: TRBJ1-4; d_gene: NA; CDR3aa: CAWSVAGEIGFEKLFF; CDR3nt: TGTGCCTGGAGTGTAGCCGGGGAGATAGGATTCGAAAAACTGTTTTTT
v_gene: TRBV2; abundance: NA; j_gene: TRBJ1-3; d_gene: NA; CDR3aa: CASSDVGNSGNTIYF; CDR3nt: TGTGCCAGCAGTGATGTCGGGAACTCTGGAAACACCATATATTTT
v_gene: TRBV28; abundance: NA; j_gene: TRBJ2-3; d_gene: NA; CDR3aa: CASSFGLGEDTDTQYF; CDR3nt: TGTGCCAGCAGTTTTGGTTTAGGGGAGGACACAGATACGCAGTATTTT
v_gene: TRBV7-3; abundance: NA; j_gene: TRBJ1-1; d_gene: NA; CDR3aa: CASSLWGDTEAFF; CDR3nt: TGTGCCAGCAGCTTATGGGGGGACACTGAAGCTTTCTTT
v_gene: TRBV5-1; abundance: NA; j_gene: TRBJ2-7; d_gene: TRBD2; CDR3aa: CASSSQGLAAYEQYF; CDR3nt: TGCGCCAGCAGCTCGCAGGGACTAGCGGCATACGAGCAGTACTTC
v_gene: TRBV27; abundance: NA; j_gene: TRBJ1-5; d_gene: TRBD1; CDR3aa: CASSLSGTGSQPQHF; CDR3nt: TGTGCCAGCAGTTTATCGGGGACAGGTAGTCAGCCCCAGCATTTT
v_gene: TRBV13; abundance: NA; j_gene: TRBJ2-2; d_gene: TRBD1; CDR3aa: CASSLGQLVGELFF; CDR3nt: TGTGCCAGCAGCTTGGGACAGCTGGTCGGGGAGCTGTTTTTT
v_gene: TRBV9; abundance: NA; j_gene: TRBJ1-3; d_gene: NA; CDR3aa: CASSDPGSGGPGNTIYF; CDR3nt: TGTGCCAGCAGCGATCCCGGAAGCGGGGGCCCTGGAAACACCATATATTTT
v_gene: TRBV4-1; abundance: NA; j_gene: TRBJ2-7; d_gene: NA; CDR3aa: CASSQDSSYEQYF; CDR3nt: TGCGCCAGCAGCCAAGACAGCTCCTACGAGCAGTACTTC
v_gene: TRBV29-1; abundance: NA; j_gene: TRBJ2-7; d_gene: TRBD2; CDR3aa: CSVDDSGTSGSYEQYF; CDR3nt: TGCAGCGTTGACGATTCCGGGACTAGCGGATCCTACGAGCAGTACTTC
v_gene: TRBV6-5; abundance: few; j_gene: TRBJ1-2; d_gene: TRBD1; CDR3aa: CASSKGQVYGYTF; CDR3nt: TGTGCCAGCAGCAAGGGACAGGTCTATGGCTACACCTTC
v_gene: TRBV15; abundance: NA; j_gene: TRBJ1-1; d_gene: NA; CDR3aa: CATSSRGQLNTEAFF; CDR3nt: TGTGCCACCAGCAGCCGTGGACAGTTGAACACTGAAGCTTTCTTT
v_gene: TRBV28; abundance: once; j_gene: TRBJ1-2; d_gene: TRBD1; CDR3aa: CASSKPGQGFYGYTF; CDR3nt: TGTGCCAGCAGCAAACCGGGACAGGGGTTCTATGGCTACACCTTC
v_gene: TRBV7-8; abundance: NA; j_gene: TRBJ1-6; d_gene: TRBD1; CDR3aa: CASSLGQGGLNSPLHF; CDR3nt: TGTGCCAGCAGCTTAGGTCAGGGGGGCCTTAATTCACCCCTCCACTTT
v_gene: TRBV19; abundance: NA; j_gene: TRBJ2-1; d_gene: NA; CDR3aa: CASNGAEQFF; CDR3nt: TGTGCCAGTAATGGGGCCGAGCAGTTCTTC
v_gene: TRBV28; abundance: NA; j_gene: TRBJ1-3; d_gene: NA; CDR3aa: CASVSRSTIYF; CDR3nt: TGTGCCAGCGTCTCCCGGAGCACCATATATTTT
v_gene: TRBV5-1; abundance: NA; j_gene: TRBJ2-3; d_gene: TRBD2; CDR3aa: CASSLLSGYRTDTQYF; CDR3nt: TGCGCCAGCAGTCTCCTTAGCGGGTATAGGACAGATACGCAGTATTTT
v_gene: TRBV14; abundance: NA; j_gene: TRBJ1-1; d_gene: NA; CDR3aa: CASSQTRGATEAFF; CDR3nt: TGTGCCAGCAGCCAAACCCGTGGGGCCACTGAAGCTTTCTTT
v_gene: TRBV10-3; abundance: NA; j_gene: TRBJ2-1; d_gene: NA; CDR3aa: CAISETGHREQFF; CDR3nt: TGTGCCATCAGTGAAACGGGACACCGGGAGCAGTTCTTC
v_gene: TRBV28; abundance: NA; j_gene: TRBJ2-7; d_gene: TRBD1; CDR3aa: CASSSFRDRYYEQYF; CDR3nt: TGTGCCAGCAGTTCGTTCCGGGACAGATACTACGAGCAGTACTTC
v_gene: TRBV27; abundance: NA; j_gene: TRBJ2-7; d_gene: TRBD1; CDR3aa: CASSPTGTGYYEQYF; CDR3nt: TGTGCCAGCAGTCCAACCGGGACAGGGTACTACGAGCAGTACTTC